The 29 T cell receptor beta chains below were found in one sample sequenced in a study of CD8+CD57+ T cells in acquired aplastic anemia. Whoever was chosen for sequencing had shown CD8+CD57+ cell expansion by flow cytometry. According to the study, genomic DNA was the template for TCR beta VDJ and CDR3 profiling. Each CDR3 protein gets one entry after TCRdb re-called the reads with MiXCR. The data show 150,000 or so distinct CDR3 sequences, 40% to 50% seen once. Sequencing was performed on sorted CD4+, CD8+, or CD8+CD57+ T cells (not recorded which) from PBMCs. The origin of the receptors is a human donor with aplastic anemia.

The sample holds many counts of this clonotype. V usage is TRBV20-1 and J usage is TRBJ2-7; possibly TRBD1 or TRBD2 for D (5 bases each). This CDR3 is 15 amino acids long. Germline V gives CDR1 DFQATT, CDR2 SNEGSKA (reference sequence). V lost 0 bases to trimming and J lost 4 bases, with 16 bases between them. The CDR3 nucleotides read TGCAGTGCTAGAGATCCGGGGCGCAGTGCGTACGAGCAGTACTTC. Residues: CSARDPGRSAYEQYF.

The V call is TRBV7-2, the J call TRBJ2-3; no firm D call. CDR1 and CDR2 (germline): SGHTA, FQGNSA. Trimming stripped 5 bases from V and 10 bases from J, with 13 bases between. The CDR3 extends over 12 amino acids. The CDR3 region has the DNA TGTGCCAGCAGCCCCCATTTTCCCCCGCAGTATTTT. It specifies CASSPHFPPQYF.

The CDR3 DNA reads TGTGCCATCAGTCCGATCAGCTCCTACGAGCAGTACTTC. Translating it yields CAISPISSYEQYF. The genes are TRBV10-3 and TRBJ2-7, with D unresolved. The V and J ends lost 5 bases and 0 bases respectively, with 8 bases between them. CDR3 length equals 13 residues. CDR1 is ENHRY, CDR2 SYGVKD, per germline.

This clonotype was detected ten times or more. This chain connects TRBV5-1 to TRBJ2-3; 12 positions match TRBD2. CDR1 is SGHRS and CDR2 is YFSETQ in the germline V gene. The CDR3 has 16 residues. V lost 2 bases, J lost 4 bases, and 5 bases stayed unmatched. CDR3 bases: TGCGCCAGCAGCTTTCTAGCGGGAGGGCCGGCAGATACGCAGTATTTT. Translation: CASSFLAGGPADTQYF.

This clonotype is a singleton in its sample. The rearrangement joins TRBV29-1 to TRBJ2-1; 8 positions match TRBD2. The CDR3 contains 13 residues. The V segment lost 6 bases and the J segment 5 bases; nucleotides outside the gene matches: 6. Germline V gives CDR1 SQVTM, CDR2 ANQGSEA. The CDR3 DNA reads TGCAGCGTCCGCGGGGGGTCACACAATGAGCAGTTCTTC. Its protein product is CSVRGGSHNEQFF.

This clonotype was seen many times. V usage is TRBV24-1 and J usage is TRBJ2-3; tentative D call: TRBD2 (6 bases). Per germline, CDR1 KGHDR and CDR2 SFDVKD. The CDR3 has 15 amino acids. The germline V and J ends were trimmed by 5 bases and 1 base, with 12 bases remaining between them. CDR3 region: CATSVTRGGTDTQYF. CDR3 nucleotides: TGTGCCACCAGTGTTACGCGCGGGGGCACAGATACGCAGTATTTT.

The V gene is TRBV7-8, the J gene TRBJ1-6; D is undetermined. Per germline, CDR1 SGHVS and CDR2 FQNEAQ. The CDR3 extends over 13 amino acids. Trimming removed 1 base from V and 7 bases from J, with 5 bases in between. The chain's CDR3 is CASSLGINSPLHF. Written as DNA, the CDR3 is TGTGCCAGCAGCTTAGGGATAAATTCACCCCTCCACTTT.

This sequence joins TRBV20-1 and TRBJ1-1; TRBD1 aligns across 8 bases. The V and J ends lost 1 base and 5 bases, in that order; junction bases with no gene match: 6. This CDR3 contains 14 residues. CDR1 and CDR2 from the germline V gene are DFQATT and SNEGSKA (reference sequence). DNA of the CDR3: TGCAGTGCTAGAGGCCAGGGGGCCTGGACTGAAGCTTTCTTT. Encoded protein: CSARGQGAWTEAFF.

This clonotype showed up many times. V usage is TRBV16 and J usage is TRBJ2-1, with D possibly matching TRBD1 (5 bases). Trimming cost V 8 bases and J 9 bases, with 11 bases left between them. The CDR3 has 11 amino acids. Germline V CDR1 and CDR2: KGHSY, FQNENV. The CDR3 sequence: CASRRQGEQFF. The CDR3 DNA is TGTGCCAGCCGGCGTCAGGGTGAGCAGTTCTTC.

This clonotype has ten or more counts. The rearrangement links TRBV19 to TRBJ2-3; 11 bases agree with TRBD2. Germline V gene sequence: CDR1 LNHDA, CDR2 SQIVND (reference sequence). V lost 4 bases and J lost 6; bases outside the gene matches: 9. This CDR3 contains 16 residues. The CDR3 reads CASSRGLAGGKDTQYF. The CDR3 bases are TGTGCCAGTAGTAGAGGATTAGCGGGAGGGAAGGATACGCAGTATTTT.

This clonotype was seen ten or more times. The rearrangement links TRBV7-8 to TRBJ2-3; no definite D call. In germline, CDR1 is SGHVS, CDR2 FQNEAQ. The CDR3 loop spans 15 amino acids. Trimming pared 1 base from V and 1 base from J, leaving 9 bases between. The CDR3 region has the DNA TGTGCCAGCAGCTTAGTCGACGGGCGCACAGATACGCAGTATTTT. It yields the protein CASSLVDGRTDTQYF.

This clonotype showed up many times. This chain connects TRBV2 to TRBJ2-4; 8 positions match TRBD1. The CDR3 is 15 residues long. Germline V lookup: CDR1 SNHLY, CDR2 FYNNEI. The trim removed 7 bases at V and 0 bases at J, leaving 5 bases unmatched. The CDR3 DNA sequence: TGTGCCAGCAATCCGACAGGGGTAGCCAAAAACATTCAGTACTTC. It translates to CASNPTGVAKNIQYF.

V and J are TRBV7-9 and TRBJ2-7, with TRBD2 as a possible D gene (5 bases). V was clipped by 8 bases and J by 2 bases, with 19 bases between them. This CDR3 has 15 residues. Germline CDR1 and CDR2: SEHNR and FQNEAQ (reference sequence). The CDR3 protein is CASQIFEGEAYEQYF. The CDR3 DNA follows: TGTGCCAGCCAAATTTTTGAGGGAGAAGCCTACGAGCAGTACTTC.

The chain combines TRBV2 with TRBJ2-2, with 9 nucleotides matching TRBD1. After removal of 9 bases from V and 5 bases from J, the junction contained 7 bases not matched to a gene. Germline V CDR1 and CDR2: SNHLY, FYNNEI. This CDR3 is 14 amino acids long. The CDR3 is CARTSGQGTGELFF. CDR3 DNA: TGTGCCAGGACTTCGGGACAGGGAACCGGGGAGCTGTTTTTT.

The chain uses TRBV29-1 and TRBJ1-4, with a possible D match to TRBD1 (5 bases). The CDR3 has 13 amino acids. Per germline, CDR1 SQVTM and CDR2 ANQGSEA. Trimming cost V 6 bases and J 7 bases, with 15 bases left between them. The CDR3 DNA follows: TGCAGCGTGGGACCCCAGTCTGGTGAAAAACTGTTTTTT. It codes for CSVGPQSGEKLFF.

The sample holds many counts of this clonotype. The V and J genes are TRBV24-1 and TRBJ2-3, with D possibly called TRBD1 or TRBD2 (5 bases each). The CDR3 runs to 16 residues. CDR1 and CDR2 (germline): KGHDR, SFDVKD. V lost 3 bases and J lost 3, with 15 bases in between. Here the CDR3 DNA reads TGTGCCACCAGTGATCGGACTTCTTCAGGGACAGATACGCAGTATTTT. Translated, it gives CATSDRTSSGTDTQYF.

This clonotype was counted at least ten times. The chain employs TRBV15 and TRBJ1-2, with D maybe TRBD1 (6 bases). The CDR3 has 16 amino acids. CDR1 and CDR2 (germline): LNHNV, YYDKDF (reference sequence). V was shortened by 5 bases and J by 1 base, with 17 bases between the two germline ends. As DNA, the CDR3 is TGTGCCACCAGCGCGCCCCGGACAGCCAATAACTATGGCTACACCTTC. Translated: CATSAPRTANNYGYTF.

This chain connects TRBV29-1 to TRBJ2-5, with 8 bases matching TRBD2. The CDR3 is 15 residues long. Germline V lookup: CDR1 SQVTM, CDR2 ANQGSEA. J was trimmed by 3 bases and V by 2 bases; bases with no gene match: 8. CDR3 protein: CSVEWTGGPEETQYF. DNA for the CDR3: TGCAGCGTTGAATGGACGGGAGGGCCGGAAGAGACCCAGTACTTC.

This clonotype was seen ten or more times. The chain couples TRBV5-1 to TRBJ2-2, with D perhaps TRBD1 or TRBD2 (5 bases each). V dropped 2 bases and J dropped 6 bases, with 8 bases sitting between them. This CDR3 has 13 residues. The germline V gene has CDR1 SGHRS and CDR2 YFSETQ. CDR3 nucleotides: TGCGCCAGCAGCTTCTTGGGACCCGGGGAGCTGTTTTTT. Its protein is CASSFLGPGELFF. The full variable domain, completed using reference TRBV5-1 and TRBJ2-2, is KAGVTQTPRYLIKTRGQQVTLSCSPISGHRSVSWYQQTPGQGLQFLFEYFSETQRNKGNFPGRFSGRQFSNSRSEMNVSTLELGDSALYLCASSFLGPGELFFGEGSRLTVL.

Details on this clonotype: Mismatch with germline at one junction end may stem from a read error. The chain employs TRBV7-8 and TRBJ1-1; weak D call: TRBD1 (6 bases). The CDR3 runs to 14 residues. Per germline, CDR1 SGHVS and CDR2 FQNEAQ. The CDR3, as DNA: TGTGCCAGCATCAGGGGTGACATGAGCACTAAAGCTTTCTTT. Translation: CASIRGDMSTKAFF.

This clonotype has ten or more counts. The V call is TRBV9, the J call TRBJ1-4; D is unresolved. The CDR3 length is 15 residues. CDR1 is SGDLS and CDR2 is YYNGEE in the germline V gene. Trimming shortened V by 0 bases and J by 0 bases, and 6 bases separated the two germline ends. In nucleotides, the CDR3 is TGTGCCAGCAGCGTAGGCGGGGCAACTAATGAAAAACTGTTTTTT. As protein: CASSVGGATNEKLFF.

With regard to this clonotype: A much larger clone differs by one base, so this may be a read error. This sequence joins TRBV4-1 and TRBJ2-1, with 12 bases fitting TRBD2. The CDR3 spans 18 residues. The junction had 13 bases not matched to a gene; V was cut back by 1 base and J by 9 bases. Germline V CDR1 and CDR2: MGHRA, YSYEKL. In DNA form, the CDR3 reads TGCGCCAGCAGCCAAGTAGTACTGACTAGCGGGAGTGGGTGTGAGCAGTTCTTC. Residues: CASSQVVLTSGSGCEQFF.

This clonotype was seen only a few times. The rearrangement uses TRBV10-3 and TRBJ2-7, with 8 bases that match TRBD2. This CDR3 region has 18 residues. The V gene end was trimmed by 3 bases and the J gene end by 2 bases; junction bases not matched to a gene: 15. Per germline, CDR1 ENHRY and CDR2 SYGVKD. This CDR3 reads CAISDAGTSTSKAYEQYF. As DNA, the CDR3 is TGTGCCATCAGTGATGCCGGGACTAGTACCTCTAAAGCCTACGAGCAGTACTTC.

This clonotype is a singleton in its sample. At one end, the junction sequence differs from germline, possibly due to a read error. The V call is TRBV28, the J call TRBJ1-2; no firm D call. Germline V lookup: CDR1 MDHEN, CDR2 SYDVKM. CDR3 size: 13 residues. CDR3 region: CAGRPPGVYGYTF. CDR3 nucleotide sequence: TGTGCCGGCAGGCCCCCGGGAGTCTATGGCTACACCTTC.

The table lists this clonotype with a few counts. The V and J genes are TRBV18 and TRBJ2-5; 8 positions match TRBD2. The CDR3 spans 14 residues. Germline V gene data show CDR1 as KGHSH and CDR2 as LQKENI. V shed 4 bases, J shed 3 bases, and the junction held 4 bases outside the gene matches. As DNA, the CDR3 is TGTGCCAGCTCACGAGAGACTAGCGAAGAGACCCAGTACTTC. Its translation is CASSRETSEETQYF. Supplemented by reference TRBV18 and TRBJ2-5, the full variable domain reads NAGVMQNPRHLVRRRGQEARLRCSPMKGHSHVYWYRQLPEEGLKFMVYLQKENIIDESGMPKERFSAEFPKEGPSILRIQQVVRGDSAAYFCASSRETSEETQYFGPGTRLLVL.

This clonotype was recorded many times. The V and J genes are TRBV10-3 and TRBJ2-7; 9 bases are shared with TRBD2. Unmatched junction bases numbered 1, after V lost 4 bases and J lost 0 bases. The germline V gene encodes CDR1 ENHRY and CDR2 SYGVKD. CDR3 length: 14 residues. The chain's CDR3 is CAISGSGSSYEQYF. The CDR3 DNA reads TGTGCCATCAGTGGTAGCGGGAGCTCCTACGAGCAGTACTTC.

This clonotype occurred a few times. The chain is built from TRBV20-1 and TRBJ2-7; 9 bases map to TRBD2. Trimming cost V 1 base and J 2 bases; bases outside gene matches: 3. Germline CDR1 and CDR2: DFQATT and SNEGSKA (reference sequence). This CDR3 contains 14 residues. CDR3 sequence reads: CSARVPSGTYEQYF. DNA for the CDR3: TGCAGTGCTAGAGTACCTAGCGGGACCTACGAGCAGTACTTC.

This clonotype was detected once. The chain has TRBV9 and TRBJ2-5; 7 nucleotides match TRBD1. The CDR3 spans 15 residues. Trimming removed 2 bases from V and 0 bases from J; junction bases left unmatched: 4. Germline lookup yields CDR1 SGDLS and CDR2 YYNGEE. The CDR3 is CASSVGTANQETQYF. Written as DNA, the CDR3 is TGTGCCAGCAGCGTCGGGACAGCAAACCAAGAGACCCAGTACTTC. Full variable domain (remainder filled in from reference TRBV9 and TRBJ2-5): DSGVTQTPKHLITATGQRVTLRCSPRSGDLSVYWYQQSLDQGLQFLIQYYNGEERAKGNILERFSAQQFPDLHSELNLSSLELGDSALYFCASSVGTANQETQYFGPGTRLLVL.

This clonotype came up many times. The CDR3 nucleotides are TGTGCCAGCAGCCAAGTTAGGAACACTGAAGCTTTCTTT. As protein: CASSQVRNTEAFF. The chain carries TRBV3-1 and TRBJ1-1, with D uncertain. V shed 1 base and J shed 1 base, with 4 bases lying between them. The CDR3 runs to 13 residues. CDR1 is LGHDT and CDR2 is YNNKEL in the germline V gene (reference sequence). Full variable domain (missing parts from reference TRBV3-1 and TRBJ1-1): DTAVSQTPKYLVTQMGNDKSIKCEQNLGHDTMYWYKQDSKKFLKIMFSYNNKELIINETVPNRFSPKSPDKAHLNLHINSLELGDSAVYFCASSQVRNTEAFFGQGTRLTVV.